This TCR beta chain was sequenced for a study of T cell repertoires in cytomegalovirus infection. Study information: Selected CMV epitopes included recently identified HLA-C-restricted ones as well as well-studied HLA-B-restricted ones. In public TCR beta signatures, there were indications of both CMV infection and matching HLA type.

With V trimmed by 2 bases and J by 7 bases, 4 bases remained unmatched. Looked up from germline, CDR1 is SGHTA and CDR2 is FQGNSA. The CDR3 length is 15 residues. Only a few counts were recorded for this clonotype. The antigen remains undetermined. Each CDR3 protein is one row after TCRdb ran MiXCR on the reads. The sample lists over 50,000 distinct CDR3 sequences; 20% were seen once. This TCR derives from a human donor in good health (CMV status not recorded). Some clones in this sample may be carry-over from other donors' samples. This chain uses TRBV7-2 with TRBJ2-2, with 10 positions matching TRBD1. The sample was CD8+ T cells from cultured PBMCs, taken from culture after CMV antigen stimulation. CDR3 DNA sequence: TGTGCCAGCAGCTTAATCAGGACAGGGGGCGGGGAGCTGTTTTTT. The encoded protein is CASSLIRTGGGELFF.